This entry describes one TCR beta chain. It has no known antigen specificity. This may be a read error: a much more frequent sequence differs by one nucleotide. The data originate from a study of T cells after yellow fever vaccination (dated by TCRdb to between 2018 and 2021). Background for the entire study: The SMART-Seq v4 Ultra Low Input RNA kit was used to prepare libraries from fractions with low cell numbers. To follow T-cell clones before and after primary and booster YFV17D yellow fever vaccination, bulk TCR alpha and beta repertoires were sequenced over time. Two healthy male donors, one aged 18 to 30 and one aged 30 to 40 years, were included in the cohort. Bulk PBMC replicates and cell subsets were isolated from blood drawn at multiple timepoints before and after both primary and secondary immunization. What the work shows at the level of the full study, not this receptor alone: Because the study included only two donors, the extent to which the findings can be generalized is limited. Compared with the primary T-cell response, the secondary T-cell response was weaker but faster, peaking on day 5 rather than day 15. FACS-sorted repertoires could contain abundant contaminating clonotypes from the bulk population, so computational filtering was required. A small fraction of clonotypes showed up in both the CD4 and CD8 compartments, probably as a result of convergent recombination. Most clones expanded after primary vaccination (approximately 97% of CD4 and 88% of CD8) were re-detected after the booster, suggesting that broad memory maintenance occurred.

The treatment or condition label of this sample denotes: live attenuated yellow fever vaccine strain. PBMCs were isolated from peripheral blood using a standard Ficoll-Paque protocol. CD4 and CD8 T-cell fractions were isolated with Dynabeads CD4 and CD8 positive selection kits. TriZol was used to extract RNA from bulk PBMCs, CD4 and CD8 fractions, and dextramer-positive and dextramer-negative fractions. TCR cDNA was synthesized by 5'RACE template switching, which introduced a universal primer site and unique molecular identifiers. Priming of cDNA synthesis was performed from both the TCR alpha and TCR beta constant segments. Library amplification involved two PCR steps, and the second step added sample barcodes and sequencing adapters. Sequencing of libraries was performed on Illumina HiSeq 2500 (2x100 bp) or NovaSeq (2x150 bp). Concerning the study's data processing: MIGEC was used to demultiplex reads and collapse the reads into UMI consensus sequences, and MiXCR was used for V(D)J alignment. Using edgeR on replicate PBMC samples, clonotypes were called vaccine-responding if FDR was below 0.01 and the log2 fold change was above 5 up to day 15. Each bulk clonotype received a CD4 or CD8 identity based on whether the sequenced CD4 or CD8 repertoire contained that clonotype at higher abundance. TCRdb reworked the public reads: Q25 trimming with fastp, MiXCR clone assembly, productive beta chains retained. One record per CDR3 amino acid sequence lists the most common genes and DNA. The V and J calls follow TCRdb's processing rather than the paper's. The sample table shows some 110,000 distinct CDR3 sequences, and more than 5.5% are seen once. The biggest ten clones account for approximately 2.7% of the sample.

For CDR1 and CDR2, the germline V gene lists MGHRA and YSYEKL. The CDR3 holds 14 amino acids from the cysteine to the phenylalanine. Just CDR3 DNA is preserved here, 42 bases in frame from base 1. Trimming takes 5 bases from V and 9 bases from J, and the germline ends sit 20 bases apart. This sequence uses TRBV4-1 and TRBJ2-7, with no confidently assigned D gene. This receptor was taken from a man aged 18 to 35 who received the YFV17D yellow fever vaccine. Sample: CD4+ T cells sorted from PBMCs, taken about 41 days after the first yellow fever vaccination. CDR3 sequence: CASSSPGRDPGQYF. In nucleotides, the sequence is TGCGCCAGCAGCTCCCCCGGTCGAGACCCCGGGCAGTACTTC.